These T cell receptor beta chains were read from a single sample in a study of TIL therapy for anti-PD-1-resistant metastatic lung cancer. The protocol was immunoSEQ multiplex PCR, while the TCRdb copy is restricted to in-frame clones and leaves out a portion. The sample shows 95,000 or so clones, 55% to 75% of them seen only once. Sequencing used tumor tissue, obtained at baseline. These receptors all come from a person aged 25 to 79 with non-small cell lung cancer. Each CDR3 is given with its conserved first and last residue. Fields, in order: D gene, V gene, clone size, J gene, CDR3 DNA, CDR3 protein. A D gene is named only where the DNA matches it firmly. Expanded clones get a size class; other rows say once, few or many, or leave the size out.

NA,TRBV27,NA,TRBJ2-1,TGTGCCAGCACGGACGGGAACTCCTACAATGAGCAGTTCTTC,CASTDGNSYNEQFF
NA,TRBV7-2,NA,TRBJ2-5,TGTGCCAGCAGCCGCCGCATGCAAGAGACCCAGTACTTC,CASSRRMQETQYF
TRBD2,TRBV7-8,NA,TRBJ2-1,TGTGCCAGCAGCCCCCGCTCGCGGGGGGCGAACAATGAGCAGTTCTTC,CASSPRSRGANNEQFF
NA,TRBV21-1,NA,TRBJ2-3,TGTGCCAGATACAGAAAAGCCGGGACATACAGTCGCACAGATACGCAGTATTTT,CARYRKAGTYSRTDTQYF
NA,TRBV9,NA,TRBJ1-1,TGTGCCAGCAGCACACAGGGAAACACTGAAGCTTTCTTT,CASSTQGNTEAFF
NA,TRBV5-1,NA,TRBJ2-3,TGCGCCAGCAGCTTGGGGGGGACCCCAGATACGCAGTATTTT,CASSLGGTPDTQYF
NA,TRBV10-2,NA,TRBJ1-6,TGCGCCAGCAGGGAGGAGGTGGATAATTCACCCCTCCACTTT,CASREEVDNSPLHF
NA,TRBV5-6,NA,TRBJ2-3,TGTGCCAGCAGCTTATCCTTAGCGGTTCCTAGCACAGATACGCAGTATTTT,CASSLSLAVPSTDTQYF
TRBD1,TRBV4-2,NA,TRBJ1-2,TGTGCCAGCAGCCAAGATACAGGGGCTTACGGCTACACCTTC,CASSQDTGAYGYTF
TRBD1,TRBV28,few,TRBJ1-4,TGTGCCAGCGGACAGGGGATGGGGTTAGGGAATGAAAAACTGTTTTTT,CASGQGMGLGNEKLFF
NA,TRBV7-3,NA,TRBJ2-3,TGTGCCGAGCGGAGTCGGGGGGCCATGACAGATACGCAGTATTTT,CAERSRGAMTDTQYF
TRBD1,TRBV5-1,NA,TRBJ2-5,TGCGCCAGCGGCTACAGGGGGCTCCAAGAGACCCAGTACTTC,CASGYRGLQETQYF
TRBD1,TRBV5-1,NA,TRBJ2-7,TGCGCCAGCAGCTATGACAGGGACGACTACGAGCAGTACTTC,CASSYDRDDYEQYF
NA,TRBV29-1,few,TRBJ1-1,TGCAGCGTTGAGGGACACACTGAAGCTTTCTTT,CSVEGHTEAFF
NA,TRBV28,NA,TRBJ1-2,TGTGCCAGCAGTTTGGGACGGGATGGCTACACCTTC,CASSLGRDGYTF
TRBD2,TRBV5-4,NA,TRBJ2-7,TGTGCCAGCAGCTTAGGGTCTAGCGGGCCCTTTTTCGAGCAGTACTTC,CASSLGSSGPFFEQYF
NA,TRBV5-1,NA,TRBJ1-3,TGCGCCAGCAGCCCCCAGGGAGGCGGAAACACCATATATTTT,CASSPQGGGNTIYF
NA,TRBV5-1,NA,TRBJ2-4,TGCGCCAGCAGCCTTAACCACAGGAATCTTATTCAGTACTTC,CASSLNHRNLIQYF
NA,TRBV9,many,TRBJ1-2,TGTGCCAGCAGCGGGGGGGCCCCCGGCTATGGCTACACCTTC,CASSGGAPGYGYTF
TRBD2,TRBV2,NA,TRBJ2-7,TGTGCCAGCAGTGGGAGCCTAGCGGGAGGCGTTGAGCAGTACTTC,CASSGSLAGGVEQYF
TRBD1,TRBV5-6,once,TRBJ1-5,TGTGCCAGCAGCGATACAGGGGATGACAATCAGCCCCAGCATTTT,CASSDTGDDNQPQHF
NA,TRBV24-1,NA,TRBJ2-2,TGTGCCACCAGTGACCACAGGGACACCGGGGAGCTGTTTTTT,CATSDHRDTGELFF
NA,TRBV5-8,NA,TRBJ2-3,TGTGCCAGCAGCCCCCTGGATACGCAGTATTTT,CASSPLDTQYF
TRBD1,TRBV7-6,NA,TRBJ1-1,TGTGCCAGCAGCTTAGCGCGAGACAGGGCGAGGGTCGGCACTGAAGCTTTCTTT,CASSLARDRARVGTEAFF
NA,TRBV21-1,NA,TRBJ2-6,TGTGCCACCTTCGGGCTCCCCTCTGGGGCCAACGTCCTGACTTTC,CATFGLPSGANVLTF
TRBD1,TRBV6-2/TRBV6-3,NA,TRBJ1-1,TGTGCCAGCAGTTACCTCGGCAGGGGGAAGATTGAAGCTTTCTTT,CASSYLGRGKIEAFF
NA,TRBV7-9,few,TRBJ1-4,TGTGCCAGCAGCTTACGGGGGGAAAAACTGTTTTTT,CASSLRGEKLFF
NA,TRBV7-8,NA,TRBJ2-5,TGTGCCAGCAGCTTAAGGGGGGGCTCAGAGACCCAGTACTTC,CASSLRGGSETQYF
TRBD2,TRBV7-2,NA,TRBJ2-5,TGTGCCAGCAGCTTAGTGGGACTAGCGGGAGGAGAGACCCAGTACTTC,CASSLVGLAGGETQYF
NA,TRBV7-9,few,TRBJ2-1,TGTGCCAGCAGCTTAGGGACGGTTAATGAGCAGTTCTTC,CASSLGTVNEQFF
NA,TRBV6-5,NA,TRBJ1-2,TGTGCCAGCAGTTCACTCTATGGCTACACCTTC,CASSSLYGYTF
NA,TRBV21-1,NA,TRBJ1-2,TGTGCCAGCAGCACCCGGGAGGACAGTTTTGGCTATGGCTACACCTTC,CASSTREDSFGYGYTF
TRBD1,TRBV6-6,NA,TRBJ2-7,TGTGCCAGCAGTTCCCGGGGGACAGGGAATTACGAGCAGTACTTC,CASSSRGTGNYEQYF
NA,TRBV18,few,TRBJ1-1,TGTGCCAGCTCGCCCAGGGGAGGGAACACTGAAGCTTTCTTT,CASSPRGGNTEAFF
NA,TRBV3-1/TRBV3-2,NA,TRBJ1-1,TGTGCCAGCAGCCGTCTCTCGGGTCAAGCTTTCTTT,CASSRLSGQAFF
TRBD1,TRBV5-5,NA,TRBJ1-5,TGTGCCAGCAGCTCCCTGGACAGGGGCGTTCAGCCCCAGCATTTT,CASSSLDRGVQPQHF
NA,TRBV11-2,NA,TRBJ1-4,TGTGCCAGCAGCTTAGGTGCTCAGAATGAAAAACTGTTTTTT,CASSLGAQNEKLFF
NA,TRBV7-9,NA,TRBJ1-5,TGTGCCAGCAGCTTAGGAGTTCTGGACAATCAGCCCCAGCATTTT,CASSLGVLDNQPQHF
NA,TRBV11-2,NA,TRBJ1-1,TGTGCCAGCAGCTTAGTAATAGTTAACACTGAAGCTTTCTTT,CASSLVIVNTEAFF
NA,TRBV7-9,NA,TRBJ2-6,TGTGCCGGGGGGCCCGGCGGGTCTGGGGCCAACGTCCTGACTTTC,CAGGPGGSGANVLTF
TRBD1,TRBV30,NA,TRBJ1-3,TGTGCCTTTCGGACAGGCCAATCTGGAAACACCATATATTTT,CAFRTGQSGNTIYF
NA,TRBV18,few,TRBJ1-1,TGTGCCAGCTTACCGATCCCGAGGAACACTGAAGCTTTCTTT,CASLPIPRNTEAFF